This is a list of T cell receptor beta chains from one sample in a study of shared clonotypes between healthy human individuals. Repertoires were generated with immunoSEQ multiplex PCR, while TCRdb's copy carries only in-frame clones and drops some. Here the sample spans some 470,000 clones, 60% to 85% being singletons. The specimen was PBMCs. All receptors derive from a middle-aged woman in good health. Some clones in this sample may be carry-over from other donors' samples. The CDR3 runs from the conserved cysteine through the conserved F or W. The D gene is left open where the match is weak. Size is omitted from some rows. Given values are once, few, many or a class for expanded clones.

J	D	size	V	DNA	CDR3
TRBJ2-3	TRBD1	NA	TRBV27	TGTGCCAGCAGTTCGGGACAGTTCACAGATACGCAGTATTTT	CASSSGQFTDTQYF
TRBJ1-5	NA	NA	TRBV19	TGTGCCAGTGGTAAAGGGGGTCTTCAGCCCCAGCATTTT	CASGKGGLQPQHF
TRBJ1-2	NA	NA	TRBV27	TGTGCCAGCAGTTTGCGAGGGGGAATCTATGGCTACACCTTC	CASSLRGGIYGYTF
TRBJ2-2	TRBD2	once	TRBV28	TGTGCCAGCAGGGCGGGACTAGCGCCCGGGGAGCTGTTTTTT	CASRAGLAPGELFF
TRBJ1-1	NA	few	TRBV19	TGTGCCAGTAGTTTGGGGGGGAACACTGAAGCTTTCTTT	CASSLGGNTEAFF
TRBJ2-1	TRBD2	once	TRBV5-5	TGTGCCAGCAGCCCGCCGGGACTAGCGGGAACAAATGAGCAGTTCTTC	CASSPPGLAGTNEQFF
TRBJ2-2	NA	NA	TRBV10-2	TGCGCCAGCAGGACCGGGCCGAACACCGGGGAGCTGTTTTTT	CASRTGPNTGELFF
TRBJ1-4	TRBD1	NA	TRBV29-1	TGCAGCGTAGGACAGGAAAATGAAAAACTGTTTTTT	CSVGQENEKLFF
TRBJ2-5	NA	NA	TRBV10-3	TGTGCCATCAGGGACAGAGGAGAGACCCAGTACTTC	CAIRDRGETQYF
TRBJ2-7	NA	NA	TRBV10-3	TGTGCCATCAGTGAGGGGAGCTCCTACGAGCAGTACTTC	CAISEGSSYEQYF
TRBJ1-1	TRBD1	NA	TRBV6-1	TGTGCCAGCAGTGATCGCCAGGGGGAGACTGAAGCTTTCTTT	CASSDRQGETEAFF
TRBJ2-7	TRBD2	NA	TRBV7-9	TGTGCCAGCAGCTTAGAGGGACTAGCGGGGACGACGGGCAGCTACGAGCAGTACTTC	CASSLEGLAGTTGSYEQYF
TRBJ2-7	NA	NA	TRBV28	TGTGCCAGCAGACCGACCAGCTACGAGCAGTACTTC	CASRPTSYEQYF
TRBJ1-1	NA	NA	TRBV7-9	TGTGCCAGCAGCCTGCAGGGAGACACTGAAGCTTTCTTT	CASSLQGDTEAFF
TRBJ2-7	NA	NA	TRBV5-4	TGTGCCAGCAGCTTGGAGCCAGGGACCTACGAGCAGTACTTC	CASSLEPGTYEQYF
TRBJ2-7	TRBD2	NA	TRBV30	TGTGCCTGGAGTGTAATAGCGGGAGCATACGAGCAGTACTTC	CAWSVIAGAYEQYF
TRBJ1-1	NA	NA	TRBV18	TGTGCCAGCTCACGCCGAGAGGGGATGAACACTGAAGCTTTCTTT	CASSRREGMNTEAFF
TRBJ1-2	NA	NA	TRBV28	TGTGCCAGCACCATATCCGGTGCTGGTGGCTACACCTTC	CASTISGAGGYTF
TRBJ1-6	NA	NA	TRBV10-3	TGTGCCATCAGTGAGTGGTCCTCGGGGGCGCGGAATTCACCCCTCCACTTT	CAISEWSSGARNSPLHF
TRBJ2-5	TRBD1	NA	TRBV27	TGTGCCAGCAGTAGGACAGGGGTGGAGACCCAGTACTTC	CASSRTGVETQYF
TRBJ1-1	NA	NA	TRBV6-5	TGTGCCAGCAGTTACTCATCGAGTAGGACTGAAGCTTTCTTT	CASSYSSSRTEAFF
TRBJ1-2	NA	NA	TRBV5-4	TGTGCCAGCAGCCGCCAGGGAGTTAACTATGGCTACACCTTC	CASSRQGVNYGYTF
TRBJ2-1	NA	once	TRBV29-1	TGCAGCGTTGTGGGGCAGGGTGGTTCTTACAATGAGCAGTTCTTC	CSVVGQGGSYNEQFF
TRBJ2-1	NA	NA	TRBV11-3	TGTGCCAGCAGCCTACAGGGAGGGGTCCACAATGAGCAGTTCTTC	CASSLQGGVHNEQFF
TRBJ1-2	NA	once	TRBV15	TGTGCCACCACTCAGGGTGGGTATGGCTACACCTTC	CATTQGGYGYTF
TRBJ2-5	NA	NA	TRBV7-2	TGTGCCAGCAGCCCCAGTAGCCAAGAGACCCAGTACTTC	CASSPSSQETQYF
TRBJ2-1	NA	few	TRBV20-1	TGCAGTGCTAGGAATTCCAATGAGCAGTTCTTC	CSARNSNEQFF
TRBJ2-1	TRBD2	once	TRBV25-1	TGTGCCACCGCCGGGACTAGCGGAGGTGGCGAGCAGTTCTTC	CATAGTSGGGEQFF
TRBJ2-7	NA	NA	TRBV27	TGTGCCAGCAGTCCCTCAGGCAGGGGCGCCTACGAGCAGTACTTC	CASSPSGRGAYEQYF
TRBJ2-7	NA	NA	TRBV6-5	TGTGCCAGCAGTTACTCACGGGATCAGGTCTACGAGCAGTACTTC	CASSYSRDQVYEQYF
TRBJ2-1	NA	NA	TRBV7-2	TGTGCCAGCAGCCGCTCGCCTGCTTTTAGCTCCTACAATGAGCAGTTCTTC	CASSRSPAFSSYNEQFF